Below are 5 T cell receptor beta chains sequenced from a single sample in a study of T cells in Graves' hyperthyroidism and ophthalmopathy. There were TCR beta CDR3 regions amplified from RNA transcripts. The HTBI primer set drove a first-round RT-PCR of the TCR CDR3. In TCRdb, the multiplex PCR reads were re-called with MiXCR into one record per CDR3 protein. The sample has 640,000 or so distinct CDR3 sequences, roughly 14% seen once. The sequenced sample was blood. The receptors shown here come from a woman between 40 and 50 years old with Graves' ophthalmopathy.

In this sample, this clonotype turned up many times. The chain combines TRBV27 with TRBJ1-5; the D gene is possibly TRBD1 (6 bases). Germline CDR1 MNHEY, CDR2 SMNVEV (reference sequence). V gave up 5 bases and J gave up 2 bases, with 13 bases separating them. The CDR3 spans 15 residues. CDR3 in amino acids: CASSTGINRNQPQHF. CDR3 sequence (DNA): TGTGCCAGCAGTACAGGGATTAACCGCAATCAGCCCCAGCATTTT.

There are many counts of this clonotype. This chain links TRBV11-2 with TRBJ1-6; D is perhaps TRBD1 (6 bases). Germline assignment: CDR1 SGHAT and CDR2 FQNNGV. V was shortened by 2 bases and J by 7 bases, with 15 bases between the two germline ends. CDR3 size: 16 residues. The CDR3: CASSLKTGTRNSPLHF. The CDR3 DNA reads as TGTGCCAGCAGCTTAAAGACTGGGACACGGAATTCACCCCTCCACTTT. Filled out from reference TRBV11-2 and TRBJ1-6, the complete variable domain reads EAGVAQSPRYKIIEKRQSVAFWCNPISGHATLYWYQQILGQGPKLLIQFQNNGVVDDSQLPKDRFSAERLKGVDSTLKIQPAKLEDSAVYLCASSLKTGTRNSPLHFGNGTRLTVT.

The V and J genes are TRBV7-2 and TRBJ2-7, with a possible D match to TRBD2 (6 bases). V was shortened by 7 bases and J by 3 bases, with 16 bases between the two germline ends. Germline V gives CDR1 SGHTA, CDR2 FQGNSA. The CDR3 totals 14 residues. The CDR3 loop is CASTRGTANYEQYF. The CDR3 bases are TGTGCCAGCACTCGAGGGACTGCAAACTACGAGCAGTACTTC.

This clonotype was seen a handful of times. CDR3 sequence: CASSGRGREQYF. As DNA, the CDR3 is TGTGCCAGCAGTGGCAGGGGGCGGGAGCAGTACTTC. This chain connects TRBV12-3 or TRBV12-4 to TRBJ2-7; 8 bases align to TRBD1. V was clipped by 5 bases and J by 7 bases; unmatched bases: 4. The CDR3 length is 12 residues.

This clonotype appeared many times. The CDR3 protein is CASSVGVGETQYF. The CDR3 region has the DNA TGTGCCAGCAGTGTTGGGGTAGGGGAGACCCAGTACTTC. The V call is TRBV9, the J call TRBJ2-5; no clear D gene. The CDR3 has 13 amino acids. CDR1 and CDR2 from the germline V gene are SGDLS and YYNGEE. V dropped 5 bases and J dropped 5 bases, with 13 bases sitting between them.